The 6 T cell receptor beta chains given below trace back to one sample, sequenced in a study of cytomegalovirus exposure and HLA in healthy donors. TCRdb's table, derived via immunoSEQ multiplex PCR, lists solely in-frame clones and lacks some. There are about 220,000 clones in the sample; roughly 83% occur only once, and over 13% lies in the top ten. What was sequenced was PBMCs. Source of these receptors: a woman in her 30s in good health and CMV-seropositive.

This clone appeared once. The chain is built from TRBV27 and TRBJ1-5; 9 bases map to TRBD1. This CDR3 has 15 residues. Germline values: CDR1 MNHEY, CDR2 SMNVEV (reference sequence). Unmatched junction bases numbered 6, after V lost 6 bases and J lost 3 bases. The chain's CDR3 is CASRRTGVVNQPQHF. In DNA form, the CDR3 reads TGTGCCAGCAGGCGGACAGGGGTGGTCAATCAGCCCCAGCATTTT.

This chain links TRBV27 with TRBJ2-5, with 7 bases identical to TRBD2. V was pared by 0 bases and J by 7 bases, with 8 bases of the junction left unmatched. Germline CDR1 and CDR2: MNHEY and SMNVEV (reference sequence). This CDR3 is 15 amino acids long. CDR3 loop: CASSLSRREGGTQYF. As DNA, the CDR3 is TGTGCCAGCAGTTTATCGAGGAGGGAGGGAGGGACCCAGTACTTC.

The rearrangement uses TRBV19 and TRBJ2-7, with 10 bases fitting TRBD2. This CDR3 has 15 residues. Trimming at V came to 5 bases and at J to 2 bases, leaving 6 bases not matched to a gene. Germline lookup yields CDR1 LNHDA and CDR2 SQIVND (reference sequence). The CDR3 nucleotides are TGTGCCAGTAGTTTCACTAGCGGGGATACCTACGAGCAGTACTTC. Translating it yields CASSFTSGDTYEQYF.

The chain couples TRBV14 to TRBJ1-2; tentatively, D is TRBD1 (5 bases). In germline, CDR1 is SGHDN, CDR2 FVKESK. V was shortened by 1 base and J by 5 bases, with 14 bases between the two germline ends. This CDR3 contains 15 residues. As DNA, the CDR3 is TGTGCCAGCAGCCAAGGTTCAGGGTGGAGTTATGGCTACACCTTC. As protein: CASSQGSGWSYGYTF.

The CDR3 here is CASSLFGGTGGNQPQHF. In DNA form, the CDR3 reads TGTGCCAGCAGTTTATTTGGGGGGACGGGAGGCAATCAGCCCCAGCATTTT. The chain links TRBV28 to TRBJ1-5; maybe TRBD1 (5 bases). The V and J ends lost 1 base and 2 bases respectively, with 15 bases between them. CDR3 length: 17 amino acids. Germline CDR1 reads MDHEN; CDR2 reads SYDVKM.

There are a few counts of this clone. The rearrangement uses TRBV5-1 and TRBJ2-7, with D possibly TRBD1 on 5 matching bases. CDR3 size: 14 residues. Trimming left V 4 bases short and J 0 bases short, with 11 bases between. Germline loops: CDR1 SGHRS, CDR2 YFSETQ. The CDR3 DNA reads as TGCGCCAGCAGCAGTACAGGCAACTCCTACGAGCAGTACTTC. It translates to CASSSTGNSYEQYF. The variable domain in full, with the rest retrieved from reference TRBV5-1 and TRBJ2-7, is KAGVTQTPRYLIKTRGQQVTLSCSPISGHRSVSWYQQTPGQGLQFLFEYFSETQRNKGNFPGRFSGRQFSNSRSEMNVSTLELGDSALYLCASSSTGNSYEQYFGPGTRLTVT.